This TCR beta chain was identified in a study of T cell responses to AZD1222 COVID-19 vaccine. Study context: Second doses that came at about 4 or about 12 weeks were put together.

Study-level results: White British donors predominated, females outnumbered males, and clonal diversity was possibly underestimated. Nearly half of unique spike-specific TCRs reportedly avoided B.1.351 and B.1.1.7 mutated regions.

Method: immunoSEQ multiplex PCR; TCRdb's copy keeps in-frame clones and lacks some. Of about 76,000 clones listed, around nine tenths were seen once; the top ten hold about a tenth. From germline, CDR1 is SGHDT and CDR2 YYEEEE. The CDR3 spans 15 residues. J was trimmed by 6 bases and V by 3 bases; bases with no gene match: 2. To note about this clone: Its antigen remains unknown.

Sequences were derived from peripheral blood, sampled on day 0 of AZD1222 vaccination. The chain combines TRBV5-6 with TRBJ2-2; TRBD2 aligns across 13 bases. This clonotype was obtained from an adult in good health. CDR3 in DNA: TGTGCCAGCAGCTGGGGGACTAGCGGGGCCGGGGAGCTGTTTTTT. As protein: CASSWGTSGAGELFF.